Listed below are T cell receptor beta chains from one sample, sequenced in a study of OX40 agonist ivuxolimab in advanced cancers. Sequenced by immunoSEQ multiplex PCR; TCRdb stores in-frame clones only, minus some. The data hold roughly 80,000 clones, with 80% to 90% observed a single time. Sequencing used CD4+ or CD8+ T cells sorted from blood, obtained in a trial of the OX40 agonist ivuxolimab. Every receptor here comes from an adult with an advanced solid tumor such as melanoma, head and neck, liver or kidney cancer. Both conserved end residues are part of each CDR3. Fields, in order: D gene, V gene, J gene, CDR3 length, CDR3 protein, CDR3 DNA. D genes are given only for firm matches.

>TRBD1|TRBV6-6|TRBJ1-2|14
CASSLTGGVYGYTF
TGTGCCAGCAGTTTGACAGGGGGCGTCTATGGCTACACCTTC
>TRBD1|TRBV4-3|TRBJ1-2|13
CASSRDRHYGYTF
TGCGCCAGCAGCCGGGACAGGCACTATGGCTACACCTTC
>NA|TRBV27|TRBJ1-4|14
CASRMRFTSEKLFF
TGTGCCAGCAGGATGAGATTTACCTCGGAAAAACTGTTTTTT
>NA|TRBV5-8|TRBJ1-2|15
CASSLVPGGRYGYTF
TGTGCCAGCAGCTTGGTTCCCGGCGGACGCTATGGCTACACCTTC
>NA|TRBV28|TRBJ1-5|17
CASSSPAPGQSNQPQHF
TGTGCCAGCAGTAGCCCCGCTCCGGGCCAGAGCAATCAGCCCCAGCATTTT
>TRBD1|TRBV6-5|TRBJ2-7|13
CASSERQGPQQYF
TGTGCCAGCAGTGAGAGACAGGGGCCACAGCAGTACTTC
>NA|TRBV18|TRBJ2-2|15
CASSPYSFDPGELFF
TGTGCCAGCTCACCATATTCTTTTGATCCCGGGGAGCTGTTTTTT
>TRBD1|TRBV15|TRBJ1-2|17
CATSRMSGTGGYYGYTF
TGTGCCACCAGCAGAATGTCCGGGACAGGGGGGTACTATGGCTACACCTTC
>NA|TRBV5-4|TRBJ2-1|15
CASSLPGGPLHEQFF
TGTGCCAGCAGCTTGCCGGGCGGACCCCTTCATGAGCAGTTCTTC
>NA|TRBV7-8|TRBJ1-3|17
CASSSSRLHKSGNTIYF
TGTGCCAGCAGTAGTAGCAGGCTTCACAAGTCTGGAAACACCATATATTTT
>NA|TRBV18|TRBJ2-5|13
CASSPETRETQYF
TGTGCCAGCTCACCAGAAACCCGGGAGACCCAGTACTTC
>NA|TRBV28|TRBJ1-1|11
CATTGNTEAFF
TGTGCCACCACGGGGAACACTGAAGCTTTCTTT
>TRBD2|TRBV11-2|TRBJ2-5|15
CASSSLAGGRETQYF
TGTGCCAGCAGCTCCCTAGCGGGGGGAAGGGAGACCCAGTACTTC